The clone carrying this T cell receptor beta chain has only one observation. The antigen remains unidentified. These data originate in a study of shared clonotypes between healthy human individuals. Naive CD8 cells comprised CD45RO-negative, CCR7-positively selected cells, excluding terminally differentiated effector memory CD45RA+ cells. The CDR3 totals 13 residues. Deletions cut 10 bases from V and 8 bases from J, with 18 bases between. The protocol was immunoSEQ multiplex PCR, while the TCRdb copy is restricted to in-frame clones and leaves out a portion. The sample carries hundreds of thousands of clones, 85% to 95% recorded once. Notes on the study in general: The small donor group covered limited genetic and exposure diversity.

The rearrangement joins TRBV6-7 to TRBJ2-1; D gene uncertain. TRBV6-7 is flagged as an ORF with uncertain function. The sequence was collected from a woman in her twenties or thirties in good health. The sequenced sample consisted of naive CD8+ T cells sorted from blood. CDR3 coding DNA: TGTGCCATCTGGGGAAAAAAAGAGTATGAGCAGTTCTTC. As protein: CAIWGKKEYEQFF.